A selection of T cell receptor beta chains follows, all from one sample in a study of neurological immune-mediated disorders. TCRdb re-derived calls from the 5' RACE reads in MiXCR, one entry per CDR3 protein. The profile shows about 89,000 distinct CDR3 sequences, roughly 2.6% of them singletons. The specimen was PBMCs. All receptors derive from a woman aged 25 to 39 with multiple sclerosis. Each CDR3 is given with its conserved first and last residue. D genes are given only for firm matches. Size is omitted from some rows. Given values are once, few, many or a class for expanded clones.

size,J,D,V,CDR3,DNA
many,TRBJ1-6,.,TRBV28,CASNGYNSPLHF,TGTGCCAGCAACGGCTATAATTCACCCCTCCACTTT
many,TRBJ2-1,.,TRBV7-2,CASSFGGAGEQFF,TGTGCCAGCAGCTTTGGAGGGGCCGGTGAGCAGTTCTTC
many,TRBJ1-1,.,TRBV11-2,CASSPAGSNTEAFF,TGTGCCAGCAGCCCCGCTGGGTCGAACACTGAAGCTTTCTTT
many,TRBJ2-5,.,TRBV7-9,CASSPGGTETQYF,TGTGCCAGCAGCCCAGGGGGGACGGAGACCCAGTACTTC
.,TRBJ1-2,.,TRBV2,CASRIFTGAWGYTF,TGTGCCAGCCGAATTTTCACGGGGGCGTGGGGCTACACCTTC
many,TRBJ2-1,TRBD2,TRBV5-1,CASSSATGTRAYNEQFF,TGCGCCAGCAGCTCAGCCACCGGGACTAGGGCCTACAATGAGCAGTTCTTC
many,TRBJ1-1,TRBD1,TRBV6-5,CASSLDRAGTEAFF,TGTGCCAGCAGCCTAGACAGGGCGGGCACTGAAGCTTTCTTT
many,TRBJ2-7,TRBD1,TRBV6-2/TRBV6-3,CASSRQGAGASYEQYF,TGTGCCAGCAGTCGCCAGGGGGCAGGGGCCTCCTACGAGCAGTACTTC
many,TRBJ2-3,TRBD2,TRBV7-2,CASSYLAGALDTQYF,TGTGCCAGCAGTTATCTAGCGGGAGCATTGGATACGCAGTATTTT
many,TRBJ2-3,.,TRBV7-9,CASSLGVAAQYF,TGTGCCAGCAGCTTAGGGGTAGCAGCGCAGTATTTT
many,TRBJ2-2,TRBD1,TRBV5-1,CASSPDRVYTGELFF,TGCGCCAGCAGCCCGGACAGGGTATACACCGGGGAGCTGTTTTTT
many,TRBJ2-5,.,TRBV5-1,CASSLAGTAGETQYF,TGCGCCAGCAGCTTGGCCGGGACGGCAGGGGAGACCCAGTACTTC
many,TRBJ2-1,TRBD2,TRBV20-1,CSARDLVAGGPENEQFF,TGCAGTGCTAGGGACCTAGTGGCGGGAGGGCCTGAGAATGAGCAGTTCTTC
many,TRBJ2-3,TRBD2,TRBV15,CATSRGTSGSTDTQYF,TGTGCCACCAGCAGAGGTACTAGCGGTAGCACAGATACGCAGTATTTT
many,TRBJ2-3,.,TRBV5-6,CASSLVGRYTQYF,TGTGCCAGCAGCTTGGTAGGGCGCTATACGCAGTATTTT
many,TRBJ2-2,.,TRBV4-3,CASSQVNRVGTGELFF,TGCGCCAGCAGCCAAGTCAATAGGGTGGGCACCGGGGAGCTGTTTTTT
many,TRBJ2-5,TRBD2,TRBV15,CATGLVHETQYF,TGTGCCACTGGACTAGTTCATGAGACCCAGTACTTC
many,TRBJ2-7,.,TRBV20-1,CSARDPYEQYF,TGCAGTGCTAGAGATCCCTACGAGCAGTACTTC
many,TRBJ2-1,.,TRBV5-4,CASRSPEVRRPNF,TGTGCCAGCAGAAGCCCTGAGGTTCGCCGGCCAAACTTC
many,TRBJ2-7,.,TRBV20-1,CSARIHGGSSSYEQYF,TGCAGTGCTAGAATACATGGCGGCTCGTCATCCTACGAGCAGTACTTC
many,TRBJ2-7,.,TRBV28,CASRIASSYEQYF,TGTGCCAGCAGAATAGCGTCCTCCTACGAGCAGTACTTC
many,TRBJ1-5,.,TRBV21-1,CASSRGQVLNQPQHF,TGTGCCAGCAGCCGAGGACAGGTTTTGAATCAGCCCCAGCATTTT
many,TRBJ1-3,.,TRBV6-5,CASSYSRTVGNTIYF,TGTGCCAGCAGTTACTCCCGGACGGTAGGAAACACCATATATTTT
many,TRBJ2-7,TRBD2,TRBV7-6,CASSLWGGRAGAYEQYF,TGTGCCAGCAGCTTATGGGGCGGGAGGGCCGGTGCCTACGAGCAGTACTTC
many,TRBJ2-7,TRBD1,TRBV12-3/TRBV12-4,CASTPTGATYEQYF,TGTGCCAGCACCCCGACAGGGGCTACCTACGAGCAGTACTTC
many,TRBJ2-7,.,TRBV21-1,CASTPRGVNGEQYF,TGTGCCAGCACCCCCCGGGGGGTGAACGGGGAGCAGTACTTC
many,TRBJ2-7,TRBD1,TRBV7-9,CASSIHPGQGIEQYF,TGTGCCAGCAGCATACATCCGGGACAGGGGATCGAGCAGTACTTC
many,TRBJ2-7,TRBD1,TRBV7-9,CASSGTGGYNEQYF,TGTGCCAGCAGCGGGACAGGGGGCTACAACGAGCAGTACTTC
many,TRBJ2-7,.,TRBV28,CASTGSWVDEQYF,TGTGCCAGCACAGGCTCATGGGTAGACGAGCAGTACTTC
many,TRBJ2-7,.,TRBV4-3,CASTPTWGSVYEQYF,TGCGCCAGCACCCCTACTTGGGGCAGCGTCTACGAGCAGTACTTC